This TCR beta chain was identified in a study of regulatory T cells in long-lasting Graves disease. The study, taken as a whole, reports: Sharing of public clonotypes was greater in persistent patients (around 2,500) than in new patients (roughly 880). The TCR repertoire of persistent Graves' patients was less diverse than that of newly diagnosed ones. Favoring TRBV28, TRBJ1-2 and TRBJ2-5 was a feature seen in persistent disease.

The V and J ends lost 6 bases and 8 bases, in that order; junction bases with no gene match: 9. This CDR3 is built from 13 residues. Germline CDR1 reads MDHEN; CDR2 reads SYDVKM. Time point specified: newly diagnosed GD, antithyroid drugs for less than 3 months. The authors made the TCR library using RNA they extracted from PBMCs. This clonotype came up a few times. Its antigen is not identified. TCR beta libraries were built with iRepertoire HTBI primers and Arm-PCR of CDR3 regions. One entry per CDR3 protein, called by TCRdb with MiXCR from the multiplex PCR reads. The sample carries 400,000 to 550,000 distinct CDR3 sequences, 15% recorded once. These data were also reused for a study on T cells in Graves' hyperthyroidism and ophthalmopathy.

The specimen was peripheral blood mononuclear cells (PBMCs), collected at new diagnosis, from a patient treated with antithyroid drugs. The chain links TRBV28 to TRBJ1-2, with TRBD1 matching 7 bases. The receptor comes from a woman in her twenties or thirties with Graves disease. The CDR3 DNA is TGTGCCAGCAGAACGCAGGGGGTTGGGGGCTACACCTTC. Translated: CASRTQGVGGYTF.